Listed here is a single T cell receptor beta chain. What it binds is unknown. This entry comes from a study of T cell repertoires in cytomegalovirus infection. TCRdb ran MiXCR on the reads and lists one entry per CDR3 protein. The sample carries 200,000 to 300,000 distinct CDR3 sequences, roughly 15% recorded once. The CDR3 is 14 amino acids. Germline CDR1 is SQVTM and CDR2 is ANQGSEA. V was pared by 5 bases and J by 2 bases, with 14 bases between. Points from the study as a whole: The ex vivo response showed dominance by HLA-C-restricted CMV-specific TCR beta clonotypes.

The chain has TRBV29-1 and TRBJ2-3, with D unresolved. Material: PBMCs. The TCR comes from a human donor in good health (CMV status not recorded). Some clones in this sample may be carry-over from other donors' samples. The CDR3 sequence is CSVNGLTPTDTQYF. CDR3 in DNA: TGCAGCGTTAACGGTCTAACACCCACAGATACGCAGTATTTT.